This T cell receptor beta chain was identified during a study of vaccination and CD4 T cells after COVID-19. Study details: Diagnosis preceded the drawing of post-COVID samples by a median around 100 days (range 35 to 161). Overlapping peptides covering the spike proteins of SARS-CoV-2, HCoV-NL63, HCoV-OC43 and HCoV-229E were added to stimulate cells.

Cultured CD4+ T cell DNA underwent sequencing with the Oncomine TCR Beta short-read assay. Someone extracted genomic DNA from cultured CD4+ T cells. TCRdb analysed the PCR reads with MiXCR anew, one entry per CDR3 protein. Of roughly 5,000 distinct CDR3 sequences in the sample, around 82% are singletons; the top ten hold roughly 49%. V lost 3 bases, J lost 8 bases, and 12 bases stayed unmatched. This CDR3 contains 14 residues. Germline assignment: CDR1 DFQATT and CDR2 SNEGSKA (reference sequence). Treatment of the sample: 10-day PBMC culture with coronavirus spike peptide pools or control peptides (ViraFEST assay). Culture proceeded for approximately eleven days, and CD4+ T cells were then isolated by negative selection. This clonotype ranks as medium-sized. Its specificity is not known.

The sequence came from a human donor who had recovered from COVID-19. V is TRBV20-1 and J is TRBJ1-2; 7 bases line up with TRBD1. Sequenced sample: CD4+ T cells from blood, cultured in vitro. CDR3 nucleotides: TGCAGTGCTAGTTCACCGGACAGGCCATGGGGCTACACCTTC. Its translation: CSASSPDRPWGYTF.